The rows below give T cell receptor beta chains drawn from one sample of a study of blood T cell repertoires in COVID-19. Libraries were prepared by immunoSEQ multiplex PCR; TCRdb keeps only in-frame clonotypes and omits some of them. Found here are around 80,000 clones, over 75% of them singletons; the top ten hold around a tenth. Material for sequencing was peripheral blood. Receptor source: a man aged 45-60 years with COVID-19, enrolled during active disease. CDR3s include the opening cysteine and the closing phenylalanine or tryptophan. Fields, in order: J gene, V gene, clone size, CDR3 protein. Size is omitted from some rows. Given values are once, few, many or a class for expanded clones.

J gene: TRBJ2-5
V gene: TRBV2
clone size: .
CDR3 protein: CASNLAGVIETQYF

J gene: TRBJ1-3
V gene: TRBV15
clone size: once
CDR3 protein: CATSRDIGQAGNTIYF

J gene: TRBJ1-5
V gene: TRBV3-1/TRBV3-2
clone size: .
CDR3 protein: CASSQDARDSIYSNQPQHF

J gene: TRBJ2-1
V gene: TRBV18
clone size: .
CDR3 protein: CASGRRDNSYNEQFF

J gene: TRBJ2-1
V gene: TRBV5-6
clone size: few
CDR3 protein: CASSGTTSGSSNEQFF

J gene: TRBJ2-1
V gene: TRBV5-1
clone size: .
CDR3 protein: CASSLVGGEQFF

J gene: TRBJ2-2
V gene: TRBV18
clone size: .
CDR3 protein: CASSLVPQGTGELFF

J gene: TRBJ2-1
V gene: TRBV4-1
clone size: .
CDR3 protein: CASSQAPDSEYNEQFF

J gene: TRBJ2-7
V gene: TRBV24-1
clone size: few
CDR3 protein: CATSGSGTGEYHEQYF

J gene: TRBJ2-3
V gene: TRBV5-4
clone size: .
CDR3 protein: CASSLGAGGTDTQYF

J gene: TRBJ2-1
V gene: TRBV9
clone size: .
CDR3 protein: CASSVDERPYNEQFF

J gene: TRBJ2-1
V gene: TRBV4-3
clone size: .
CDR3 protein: CASSQDPRGNEQFF

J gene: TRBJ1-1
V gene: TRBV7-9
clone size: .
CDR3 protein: CASSLASGTEAFF

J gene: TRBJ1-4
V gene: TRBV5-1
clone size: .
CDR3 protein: CASSEKDRGVEKLFF

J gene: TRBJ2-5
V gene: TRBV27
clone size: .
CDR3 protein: CASSPRGRQETQYF

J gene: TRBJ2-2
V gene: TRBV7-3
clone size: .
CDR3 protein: CASSPGAGGRTGELFF

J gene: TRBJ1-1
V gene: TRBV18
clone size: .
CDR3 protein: CASSPIPYETGRTEAFF

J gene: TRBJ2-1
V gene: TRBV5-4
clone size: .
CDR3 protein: CASSLDRDNYNEQFF

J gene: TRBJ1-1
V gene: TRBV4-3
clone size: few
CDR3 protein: CASSQEDPGPNTEAFF

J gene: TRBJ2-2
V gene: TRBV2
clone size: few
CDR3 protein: CASRRTFTGELFF

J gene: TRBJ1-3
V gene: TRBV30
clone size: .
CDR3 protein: CAWAKGALGNTIYF

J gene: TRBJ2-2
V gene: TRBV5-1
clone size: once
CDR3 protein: CASRTGTGGTGELFF

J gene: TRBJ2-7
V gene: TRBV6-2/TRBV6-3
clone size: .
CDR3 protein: CASSDAGGLVYEQYF

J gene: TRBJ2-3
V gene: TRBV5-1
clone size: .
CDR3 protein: CASSLVTGGSDTQYF

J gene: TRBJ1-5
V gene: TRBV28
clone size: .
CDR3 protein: CASSLSYQPQHF

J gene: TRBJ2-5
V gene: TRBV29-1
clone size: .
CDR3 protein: CSVDSGGETQYF

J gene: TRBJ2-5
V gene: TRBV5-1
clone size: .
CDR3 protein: CASSLEGLALGGSETQYF

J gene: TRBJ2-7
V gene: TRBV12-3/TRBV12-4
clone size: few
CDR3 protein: CASSVTGVNEQYF

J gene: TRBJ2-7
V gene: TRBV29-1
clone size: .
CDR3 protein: CSVEQVGGKGEQYF

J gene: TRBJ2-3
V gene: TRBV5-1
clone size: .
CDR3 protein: CASSLGSVGVTDTQYF

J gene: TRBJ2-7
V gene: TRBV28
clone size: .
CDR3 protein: CASSLRPRTSGRAWEQYF

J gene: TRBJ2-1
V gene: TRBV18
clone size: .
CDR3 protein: CASSLRDRDEQFF

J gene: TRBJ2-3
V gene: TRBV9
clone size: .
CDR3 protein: CASSLDRGRTDTQYF

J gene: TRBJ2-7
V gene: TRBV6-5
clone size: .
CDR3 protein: CASSYSPGGPNEQYF

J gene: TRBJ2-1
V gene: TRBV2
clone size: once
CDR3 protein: CASSERETYNEQFF

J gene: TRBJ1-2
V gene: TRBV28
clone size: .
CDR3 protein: CASRVEGLYGYTF

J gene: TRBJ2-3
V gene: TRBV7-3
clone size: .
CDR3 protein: CASSSLAGGPWGTDTQYF

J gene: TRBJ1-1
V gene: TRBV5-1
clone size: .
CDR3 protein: CASSMAGGYTEAFF